This TCR beta chain comes out of a study of T-cell memory formation after mild COVID-19. General study findings and limits: CD4/CD8 balance characterized clones contracting day 15 to 85, and CD4+ skew characterized later expanders. In pre-infection memory, a portion of responding clones appeared, which suggested that cross-reactive memory joined. For contracting clones, CD4+ ones sat mainly in CM and EM, CD8+ in EMRA. Proof of SARS-CoV-2 specificity was absent for the second-wave clones that crested on day 37.

With regard to this clonotype: Its antigen is still unknown.

TCRdb reprocessed the 5' RACE reads with MiXCR, giving one entry per CDR3 protein. The table includes some 450,000 distinct CDR3 sequences, more than 15% detected once. This CDR3 is built from 10 residues. Germline-derived CDR1 and CDR2 are DFQATT and SNEGSKA (reference sequence). Deletions cut 5 bases from V and 8 bases from J, with 9 bases between. The material sequenced was PBMCs or a T cell subset sorted from them (not recorded which). The chain has TRBV20-1 and TRBJ1-2; D gene unclear. The sequence derives from a man younger than 35 who had mild COVID-19 (a few samples of this study predate the infection). Cell type and time point are not known. The CDR3 nucleotides read TGCAGTGCTGGGCGCGTCGGCTACACCTTC. This codes for CSAGRVGYTF.